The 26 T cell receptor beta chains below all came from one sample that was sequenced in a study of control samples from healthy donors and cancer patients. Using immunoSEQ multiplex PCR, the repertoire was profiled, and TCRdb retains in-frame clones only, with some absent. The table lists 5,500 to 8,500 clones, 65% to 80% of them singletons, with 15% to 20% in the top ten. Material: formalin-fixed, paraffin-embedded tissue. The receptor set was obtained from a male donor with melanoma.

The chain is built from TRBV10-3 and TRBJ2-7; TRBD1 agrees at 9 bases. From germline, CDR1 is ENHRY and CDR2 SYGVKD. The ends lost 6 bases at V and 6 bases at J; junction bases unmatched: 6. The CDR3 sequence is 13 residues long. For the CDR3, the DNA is TGTGCCATCAGCCGGGACAGGGACTCCGAGCAGTACTTC. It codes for CAISRDRDSEQYF.

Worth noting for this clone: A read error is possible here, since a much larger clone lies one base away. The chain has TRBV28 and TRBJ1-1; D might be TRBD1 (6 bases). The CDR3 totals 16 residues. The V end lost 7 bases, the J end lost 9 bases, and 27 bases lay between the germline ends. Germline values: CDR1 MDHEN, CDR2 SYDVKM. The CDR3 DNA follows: TGTGCCAGCAACCCCCACTTACAGGGTAGGTTGGTTAAAGCTTTCTTT. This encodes CASNPHLQGRLVKAFF.

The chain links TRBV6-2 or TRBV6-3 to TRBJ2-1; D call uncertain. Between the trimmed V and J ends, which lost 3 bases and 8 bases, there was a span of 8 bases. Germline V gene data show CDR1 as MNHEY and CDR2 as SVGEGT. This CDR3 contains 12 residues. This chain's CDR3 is CASSYMRHEQFF. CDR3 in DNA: TGTGCCAGCAGTTATATGCGGCATGAGCAGTTCTTC.

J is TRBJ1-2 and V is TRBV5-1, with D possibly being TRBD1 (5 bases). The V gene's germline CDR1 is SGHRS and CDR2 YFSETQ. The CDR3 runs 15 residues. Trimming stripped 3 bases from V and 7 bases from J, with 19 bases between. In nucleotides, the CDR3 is TGCGCCAGCAGCTCTCCCGGGCCTCGGAGGGGTGGCTACACCTTC. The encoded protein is CASSSPGPRRGGYTF.

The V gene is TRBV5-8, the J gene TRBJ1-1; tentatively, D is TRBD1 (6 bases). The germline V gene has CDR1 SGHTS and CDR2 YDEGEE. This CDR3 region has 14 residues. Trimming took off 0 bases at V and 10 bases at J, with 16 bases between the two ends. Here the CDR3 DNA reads TGTGCCAGCAGCTTGGGAGGGGGGGGCGTCGGAGCTTTCTTT. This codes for CASSLGGGGVGAFF.

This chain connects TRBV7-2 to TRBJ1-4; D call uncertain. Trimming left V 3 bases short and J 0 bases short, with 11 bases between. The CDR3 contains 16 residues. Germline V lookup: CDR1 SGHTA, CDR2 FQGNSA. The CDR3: CASSFFSGATNEKLFF. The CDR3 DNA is TGTGCCAGCAGCTTTTTCAGTGGGGCAACTAATGAAAAACTGTTTTTT. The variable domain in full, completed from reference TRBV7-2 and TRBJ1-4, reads GAGVSQSPSNKVTEKGKDVELRCDPISGHTALYWYRQSLGQGLEFLIYFQGNSAPDKSGLPSDRFSAERTGGSVSTLTIQRTQQEDSAVYLCASSFFSGATNEKLFFGSGTQLSVL.

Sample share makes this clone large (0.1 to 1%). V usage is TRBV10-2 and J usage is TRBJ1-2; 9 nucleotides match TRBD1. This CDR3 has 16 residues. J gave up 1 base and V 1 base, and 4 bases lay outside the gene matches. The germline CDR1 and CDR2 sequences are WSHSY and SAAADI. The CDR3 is CASSELDRGDNYGYTF. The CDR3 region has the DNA TGCGCCAGCAGTGAGTTGGACAGGGGCGATAACTATGGCTACACCTTC.

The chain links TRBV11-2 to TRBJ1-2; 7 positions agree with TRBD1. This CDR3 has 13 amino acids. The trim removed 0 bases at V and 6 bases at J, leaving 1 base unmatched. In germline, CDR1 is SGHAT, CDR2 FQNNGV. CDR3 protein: CASSLDRGDGYTF. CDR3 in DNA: TGTGCCAGCAGCTTAGACAGGGGGGATGGCTACACCTTC.

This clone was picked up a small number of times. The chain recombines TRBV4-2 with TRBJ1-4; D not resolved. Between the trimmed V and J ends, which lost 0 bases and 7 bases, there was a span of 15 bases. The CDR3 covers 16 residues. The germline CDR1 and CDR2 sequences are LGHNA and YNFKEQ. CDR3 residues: CASSQELVGLGEKLFF. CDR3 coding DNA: TGTGCCAGCAGCCAAGAGTTGGTAGGGTTGGGTGAAAAACTGTTTTTT.

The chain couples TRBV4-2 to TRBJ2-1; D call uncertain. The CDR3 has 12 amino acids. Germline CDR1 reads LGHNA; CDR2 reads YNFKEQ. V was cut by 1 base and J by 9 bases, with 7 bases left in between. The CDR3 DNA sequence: TGTGCCAGCAGCCAAGGGAGCGTTGAGCAGTTCTTC. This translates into CASSQGSVEQFF.

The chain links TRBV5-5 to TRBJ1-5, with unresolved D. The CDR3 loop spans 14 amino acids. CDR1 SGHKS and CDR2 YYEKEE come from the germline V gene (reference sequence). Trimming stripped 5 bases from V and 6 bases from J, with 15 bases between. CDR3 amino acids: CASSPEGVTQPQHF. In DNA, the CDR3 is TGTGCCAGCAGTCCGGAGGGAGTTACTCAGCCCCAGCATTTT.

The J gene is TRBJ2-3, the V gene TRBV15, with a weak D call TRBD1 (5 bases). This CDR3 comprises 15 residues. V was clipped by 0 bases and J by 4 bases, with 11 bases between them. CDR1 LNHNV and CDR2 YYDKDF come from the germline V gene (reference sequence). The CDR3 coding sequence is TGTGCCACCAGCAGAGATTGGTCAGGGTCAGATACGCAGTATTTT. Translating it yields CATSRDWSGSDTQYF.

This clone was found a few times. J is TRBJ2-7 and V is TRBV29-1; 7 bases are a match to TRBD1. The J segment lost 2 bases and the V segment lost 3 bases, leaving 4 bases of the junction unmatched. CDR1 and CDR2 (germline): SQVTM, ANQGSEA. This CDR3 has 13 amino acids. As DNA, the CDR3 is TGCAGCGTTGAGGGACAGCGGACCTACGAGCAGTACTTC. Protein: CSVEGQRTYEQYF.

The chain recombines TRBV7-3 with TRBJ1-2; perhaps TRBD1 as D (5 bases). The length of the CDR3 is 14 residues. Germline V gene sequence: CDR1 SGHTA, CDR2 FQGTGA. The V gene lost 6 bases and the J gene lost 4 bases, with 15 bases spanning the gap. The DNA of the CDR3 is TGTGCCAGCAGTCAGGGTAGTAGTCTCTATGGCTACACCTTC. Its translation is CASSQGSSLYGYTF.

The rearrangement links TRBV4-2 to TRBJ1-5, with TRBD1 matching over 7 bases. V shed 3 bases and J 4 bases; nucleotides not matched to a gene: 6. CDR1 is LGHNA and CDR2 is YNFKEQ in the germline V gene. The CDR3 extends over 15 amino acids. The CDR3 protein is CASSHQGGANQPQHF. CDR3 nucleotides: TGTGCCAGCAGCCACCAGGGGGGGGCGAATCAGCCCCAGCATTTT.

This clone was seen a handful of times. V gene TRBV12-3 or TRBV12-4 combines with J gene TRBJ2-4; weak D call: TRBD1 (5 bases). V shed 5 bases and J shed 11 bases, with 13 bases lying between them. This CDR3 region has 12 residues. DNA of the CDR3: TGTGCCAGCAGTCCCGACAGTAACGTTCAGTACTTC. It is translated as CASSPDSNVQYF.

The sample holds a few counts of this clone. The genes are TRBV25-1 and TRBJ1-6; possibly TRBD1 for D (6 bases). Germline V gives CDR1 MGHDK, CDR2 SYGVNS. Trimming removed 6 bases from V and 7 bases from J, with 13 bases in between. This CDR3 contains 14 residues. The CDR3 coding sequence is TGTGCCAGCAGAATAGGGGGGTTGAATTCACCCCTCCACTTT. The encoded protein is CASRIGGLNSPLHF.

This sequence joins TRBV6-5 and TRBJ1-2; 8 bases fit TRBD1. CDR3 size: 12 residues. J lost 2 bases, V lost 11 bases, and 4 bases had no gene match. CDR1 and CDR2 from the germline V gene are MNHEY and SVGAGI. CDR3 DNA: TGTGCCGGACACAGGGGGAACTATGGCTACACCTTC. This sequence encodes CAGHRGNYGYTF.

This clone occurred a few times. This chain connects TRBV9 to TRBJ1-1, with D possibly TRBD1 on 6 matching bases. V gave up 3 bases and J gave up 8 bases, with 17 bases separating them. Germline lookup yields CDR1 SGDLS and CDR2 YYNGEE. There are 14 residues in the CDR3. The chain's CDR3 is CASSAGQPGMEAFF. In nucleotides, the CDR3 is TGTGCCAGCAGCGCAGGACAGCCTGGAATGGAAGCTTTCTTT.

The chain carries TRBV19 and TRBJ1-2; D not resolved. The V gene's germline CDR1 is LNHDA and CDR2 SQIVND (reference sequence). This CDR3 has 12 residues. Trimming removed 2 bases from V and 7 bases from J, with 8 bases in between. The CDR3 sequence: CASSINQLGYTF. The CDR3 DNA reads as TGTGCCAGTAGTATAAATCAGCTTGGCTACACCTTC.

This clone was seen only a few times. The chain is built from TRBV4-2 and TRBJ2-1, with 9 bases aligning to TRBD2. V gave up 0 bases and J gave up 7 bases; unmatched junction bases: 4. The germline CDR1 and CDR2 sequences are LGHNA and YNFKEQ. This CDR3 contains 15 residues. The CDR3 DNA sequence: TGTGCCAGCAGCCAAGAAATCCTAGCGGGGAATGAGCAGTTCTTC. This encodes CASSQEILAGNEQFF.

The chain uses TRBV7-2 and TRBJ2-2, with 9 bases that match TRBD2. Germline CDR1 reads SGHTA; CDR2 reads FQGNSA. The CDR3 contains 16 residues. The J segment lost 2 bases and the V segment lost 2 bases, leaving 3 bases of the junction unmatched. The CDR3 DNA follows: TGTGCCAGCAGCTTACTAGCGGGGACAAACACCGGGGAGCTGTTTTTT. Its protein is CASSLLAGTNTGELFF.

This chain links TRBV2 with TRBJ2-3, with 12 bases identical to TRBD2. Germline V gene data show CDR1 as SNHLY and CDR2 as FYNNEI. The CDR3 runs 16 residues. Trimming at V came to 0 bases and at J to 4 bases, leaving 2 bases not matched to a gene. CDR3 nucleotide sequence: TGTGCCAGCAGTGAAGCGCTAGCGGGGGGGCCAGATACGCAGTATTTT. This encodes CASSEALAGGPDTQYF. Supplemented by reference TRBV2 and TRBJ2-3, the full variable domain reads EPEVTQTPSHQVTQMGQEVILRCVPISNHLYFYWYRQILGQKVEFLVSFYNNEISEKSEIFDDQFSVERPDGSNFTLKIRSTKLEDSAMYFCASSEALAGGPDTQYFGPGTRLTVL.

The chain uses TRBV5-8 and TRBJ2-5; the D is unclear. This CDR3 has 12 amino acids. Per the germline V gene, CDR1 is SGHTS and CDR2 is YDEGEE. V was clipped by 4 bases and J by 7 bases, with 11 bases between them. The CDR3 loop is CASSPGKGTQYF. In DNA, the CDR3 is TGTGCCAGCAGCCCTGGAAAGGGGACCCAGTACTTC.

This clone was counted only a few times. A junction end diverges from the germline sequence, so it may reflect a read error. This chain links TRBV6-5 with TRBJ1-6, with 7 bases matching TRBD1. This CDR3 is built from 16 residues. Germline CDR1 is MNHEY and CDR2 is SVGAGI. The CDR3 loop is CASSYSRDSYNSPLHF. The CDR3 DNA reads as TGTGCCAGCAGCTACTCCCGGGACAGCTATAATTCACCCCTCCACTTT.

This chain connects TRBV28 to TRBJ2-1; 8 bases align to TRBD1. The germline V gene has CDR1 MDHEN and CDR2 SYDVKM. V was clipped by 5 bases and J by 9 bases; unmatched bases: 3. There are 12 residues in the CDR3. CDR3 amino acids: CASSPDRGEQFF. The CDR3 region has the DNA TGTGCCAGCAGTCCCGACAGGGGTGAGCAGTTCTTC.